This T cell receptor (beta chain) was sequenced in a study of cytomegalovirus exposure and HLA in healthy donors. Study-level points and caveats: Previous analysis showed most TCR beta V segments were productive about 87% or about 30% of the time. Altogether, some 170 TCR beta chains were recorded as cytomegalovirus-associated. Follow-up analysis found HLA locus-dependent TCR association rates, highest for DRB1 and lowest for HLA-C.

Primers: 60 Vbeta forward and 13 Jbeta reverse. The data were produced by immunoSEQ multiplex PCR, yet TCRdb's version contains in-frame clones alone and is incomplete. Recorded here are around 100,000 clones; the top ten clones represent about 0.58%. The germline gives CDR1 MNHNS, CDR2 SASEGT. This CDR3 has 14 amino acids. With V trimmed by 7 bases and J by 3 bases, 5 bases remained unmatched. On this clone: Its specificity is unknown.

The source of this sequence is a man in his fifties in good health and CMV-seronegative. The sequencing input was PBMCs. The chain links TRBV6-1 to TRBJ1-5; 8 bases are shared with TRBD1. CDR3 protein: CASTTGGFNQPQHF. The CDR3 region has the DNA TGTGCCAGCACTACAGGGGGGTTCAATCAGCCCCAGCATTTT.